This T cell receptor (beta chain) stems from a study of T-cell memory formation after mild COVID-19. Study in general: Among the donors, TCR clusters were largely specific to each donor. Study results and caveats: Pre-infection memory already had some responding clones, implying cross-reactive memory joined.

TCRalpha and TCRbeta libraries used 5'RACE with constant-segment primers and UMIs. TCRdb redid the calling of the 5' RACE reads with MiXCR, one entry per CDR3 protein. The data show roughly 170,000 distinct CDR3 sequences, 20% to 25% seen once. CDR1 is SQVTM and CDR2 is ANQGSEA in the germline V gene. This CDR3 is 12 amino acids long. V lost 4 bases to trimming and J lost 8 bases; unmatched junction nucleotides: 6. This clonotype was detected a few times. The antigen is undetermined. Material for sequencing was PBMCs or a T cell subset sorted from them (not recorded which). The chain combines TRBV29-1 with TRBJ1-2; the match to TRBD1 covers 8 bases. This receptor was obtained from an adult woman who had mild COVID-19 (a few samples of this study predate the infection). Cell type and time point are not known. The CDR3: CSVGGTGEGYTF. The CDR3 DNA sequence: TGCAGCGTTGGGGGGACAGGTGAAGGCTACACCTTC.